This is a list of T cell receptor beta chains from one sample in a study of cytomegalovirus exposure and HLA in healthy donors. Sequencing was performed with immunoSEQ multiplex PCR; in TCRdb, only in-frame clones are kept and a portion is missing. The sample has about 98,000 clones; 63% are singletons. Sequencing input: PBMCs. All receptors derive from a human donor in good health. Each CDR3 is given with its conserved first and last residue. A D gene is named only where the DNA matches it firmly. Some rows have no size entry. The others give once, few or many, or a class for an expanded clone.

V gene	J gene	D gene	clone size	CDR3 DNA	CDR3 protein
TRBV2	TRBJ1-5	-	once	TGTGCCACCGGAGACGCAGCACAGCCCCAGCATTTT	CATGDAAQPQHF
TRBV7-2	TRBJ2-7	-	-	TGTGCCAGCAGCTTAGTAACGGGGTCCTACGAGCAGTACTTC	CASSLVTGSYEQYF
TRBV5-4	TRBJ1-2	TRBD1	-	TGTGCCAGCAGCGCATCCCGGGACAGGGGGCCTGGCTACACCTTC	CASSASRDRGPGYTF
TRBV7-3	TRBJ2-5	-	-	TGTGCCAGCAGCTTAAACAGGGCTGAGACCCAGTACTTC	CASSLNRAETQYF
TRBV30	TRBJ1-4	-	few	TGTGCCTCCTTCGGGGGATACGAGCCAAAACTGTTTTTT	CASFGGYEPKLFF
TRBV19	TRBJ1-1	-	once	TGTGCCAGTAGTTACTCCGTTCTGAACACTGAAGCTTTCTTT	CASSYSVLNTEAFF
TRBV19	TRBJ1-1	TRBD1	-	TGTGCCAGTAGTATAGATGGGACAGGGCCTATGTACACTGAAGCTTTCTTT	CASSIDGTGPMYTEAFF
TRBV13	TRBJ1-1	TRBD1	-	TGTGCCAGCAGCTTAAGGTTAGGGGGCAGGCCGAACACTGAAGCTTTCTTT	CASSLRLGGRPNTEAFF
TRBV12-5	TRBJ1-1	TRBD1	-	TGTGCTAGTGGTCCCGGAACAGTAGAAAGTAGGTATGGGACAGGGACTCCGGCTTTCTTT	CASGPGTVESRYGTGTPAFF
TRBV6-1	TRBJ1-2	-	-	TGTGCCAGCAGCCCCCCTCTCCCCCAATGGCTCGGCTACACCTTC	CASSPPLPQWLGYTF
TRBV5-5	TRBJ1-5	TRBD1	-	TGTGCCAGCAGCGGGGGACAGCAGCTCCATCAGCCCCAGCATTTT	CASSGGQQLHQPQHF
TRBV30	TRBJ2-7	-	once	TGTGCCTGGAGTACAGGGTTGGTCGACGAGCAGTACTTC	CAWSTGLVDEQYF
TRBV7-2	TRBJ2-1	TRBD2	-	TGTGCCACCGGACTAGCGGGAGGGCCTGGTAACAATGAGCAGTTCTTC	CATGLAGGPGNNEQFF
TRBV7-9	TRBJ2-1	-	-	TGTGCCAGCAGCTTACCACGGACTATTAATGAGCAGTTCTTC	CASSLPRTINEQFF
TRBV27	TRBJ2-7	-	-	TGTGCCAGCAGTTTAGGGAGCGACTACGAGCAGTACTTC	CASSLGSDYEQYF
TRBV30	TRBJ2-7	-	-	TGTGCCTGGAGTCACTCCTACGGGCAGTACTTC	CAWSHSYGQYF
TRBV28	TRBJ1-2	-	-	TGTGCCAGCAGTTTACCAGGGGTTGGCTACACCTTC	CASSLPGVGYTF
TRBV5-1	TRBJ2-5	TRBD1	-	TGCGCCAGCAGGATTGGGACAGGCGGGCCCCAGTACTTC	CASRIGTGGPQYF
TRBV19	TRBJ1-5	-	-	TGTGCCAGTAGTATAGATCAATCTTGGAGTCAGCCCCAGCATTTT	CASSIDQSWSQPQHF